The 14 T cell receptor beta chains below come from one sample, sequenced in a study of chronic HIV infection and antiretroviral therapy. TCRdb recomputed calls from the 5' RACE reads with MiXCR, one row per CDR3 protein. Of more than 40,000 distinct CDR3 sequences in the sample, approximately 19% were seen once. Source material: peripheral blood. Receptors were obtained from an adult who had HIV and had not received antiretroviral therapy, or was an uninfected healthy control (not recorded which).

The chain couples TRBV28 to TRBJ1-1, with D hard to call. Germline V gene lookup returns CDR1 MDHEN and CDR2 SYDVKM. The CDR3 consists of 14 residues. The V and J ends lost 3 bases and 0 bases respectively, with 8 bases between them. The CDR3 coding sequence is TGTGCCAGCAGTTTCGCGGGCATGAACACTGAAGCTTTCTTT. Amino acids: CASSFAGMNTEAFF.

The chain links TRBV10-2 to TRBJ2-1, with TRBD1 matching 7 bases. The ends lost 6 bases at V and 8 bases at J; junction bases unmatched: 1. Germline V CDR1 and CDR2: WSHSY, SAAADI. There are 11 residues in the CDR3. CDR3 nucleotide sequence: TGCGCCAGCAGGACAGGGCATGAGCAGTTCTTC. Its protein product is CASRTGHEQFF.

This clonotype was counted between two and nine times. The chain combines TRBV12-3 or TRBV12-4 with TRBJ2-2; unclear D gene. Trimming cost V 7 bases and J 1 base, with 10 bases left between them. CDR3 length: 14 amino acids. CDR3: CASKRSRNTGELFF. Written as DNA, the CDR3 is TGTGCCAGCAAACGATCGAGGAACACCGGGGAGCTGTTTTTT.

This chain connects TRBV4-2 to TRBJ2-2; D is undetermined. Trimming stripped 5 bases from V and 6 bases from J, with 7 bases between. CDR3 length: 12 residues. CDR1 LGHNA and CDR2 YNFKEQ come from the germline V gene. The CDR3 is CASSKAPGELFF. CDR3 nucleotides: TGTGCCAGCAGCAAAGCCCCCGGGGAGCTGTTTTTT.

This clonotype was picked up a small number of times. This chain connects TRBV29-1 to TRBJ1-5; 9 bases are shared with TRBD1. CDR1 is SQVTM, CDR2 ANQGSEA, per germline. V dropped 6 bases and J dropped 3; count of bases not matched to a gene: 12. The CDR3 contains 16 residues. Written as DNA, the CDR3 is TGCAGCGTGCTGCTACAGGGGGCCGGTAACAATCAGCCCCAGCATTTT. Its protein is CSVLLQGAGNNQPQHF.

V usage is TRBV18 and J usage is TRBJ2-7; D assignment may be TRBD1 or TRBD2 (5 bases each). Trimming took off 3 bases at V and 7 bases at J, with 19 bases between the two ends. Germline CDR1 reads KGHSH; CDR2 reads LQKENI. CDR3 length equals 15 residues. Here the CDR3 reads CASSPARDGLGEQYF. The CDR3 region has the DNA TGTGCCAGCTCACCGGCACGGGACGGATTGGGGGAGCAGTACTTC. Full variable domain (outside the CDR3, taken from reference TRBV18 and TRBJ2-7): NAGVMQNPRHLVRRRGQEARLRCSPMKGHSHVYWYRQLPEEGLKFMVYLQKENIIDESGMPKERFSAEFPKEGPSILRIQQVVRGDSAAYFCASSPARDGLGEQYFGPGTRLTVT.

This clonotype was detected only a few times. The genes are TRBV9 and TRBJ2-1; 8 bases fit TRBD2. Losses at the gene ends were 3 bases for V and 6 bases for J; bases not matched to a gene: 8. This CDR3 contains 15 residues. CDR1 SGDLS and CDR2 YYNGEE come from the germline V gene. CDR3 coding DNA: TGTGCCAGCAGCGGGGTCGGGAGGGCCTTCAATGAGCAGTTCTTC. Encoded protein: CASSGVGRAFNEQFF.

The chain joins TRBV29-1 to TRBJ1-4, with D perhaps TRBD1 (6 bases). Germline V CDR1 and CDR2: SQVTM, ANQGSEA. V was pared by 4 bases and J by 11 bases, with 14 bases between. CDR3 length: 12 residues. CDR3 DNA: TGCAGCGTTGCCGGACAGCCCTTTAAACTGTTTTTT. It translates to CSVAGQPFKLFF.

This clonotype was picked up a small number of times. The chain combines TRBV10-2 with TRBJ2-7; D not resolved. Germline V gene sequence: CDR1 WSHSY, CDR2 SAAADI. The CDR3 is 14 residues long. V gave up 5 bases and J gave up 0 bases, with 11 bases separating them. The CDR3 is CASSRTVSSYEQYF. CDR3 nucleotides: TGCGCCAGCAGTCGGACGGTGAGCTCCTACGAGCAGTACTTC.

There are a few counts of this clonotype. The chain links TRBV29-1 to TRBJ2-2; 7 positions agree with TRBD1. Trimming took 6 bases from V and 6 from J; bases not matched to a gene: 7. This CDR3 has 13 residues. Germline V gene data show CDR1 as SQVTM and CDR2 as ANQGSEA. CDR3 in amino acids: CSVEGQSPGELFF. CDR3 in DNA: TGCAGCGTCGAGGGACAGTCCCCCGGGGAGCTGTTTTTT.

Remarks on this clonotype: The junction shows a germline mismatch at one end, possibly a read error. The chain links TRBV4-1 to TRBJ2-5; D is possibly TRBD1 or TRBD2 (5 bases each). CDR1 is MGHRA, CDR2 YSYEKL, per germline. This CDR3 contains 13 residues. In DNA, the CDR3 is TGCGCCAGAAGCCGTCTAGGGACAGAGACCCAGTACTTC. The encoded protein is CARSRLGTETQYF.

The chain couples TRBV28 to TRBJ1-2; D unresolved. Germline V gene sequence: CDR1 MDHEN, CDR2 SYDVKM. Trimming took 2 bases from V and 8 from J, leaving 15 bases between them. The CDR3 contains 14 residues. The CDR3 here is CASSLVGSTRGYTF. DNA of the CDR3: TGTGCCAGCAGTTTAGTGGGCTCCACCCGAGGCTACACCTTC.

J is TRBJ1-1 and V is TRBV28, with 7 bases fitting TRBD1. This CDR3 contains 15 residues. The germline gives CDR1 MDHEN, CDR2 SYDVKM. The junction had 13 bases not matched to a gene; V was cut back by 6 bases and J by 6 bases. The CDR3 nucleotides read TGTGCCAGCAGCGAACTGGGAGACAGGGACCCTGAAGCTTTCTTT. Translated: CASSELGDRDPEAFF.

This clonotype was recorded a few times. This chain uses TRBV28 with TRBJ1-1; 7 bases line up with TRBD1. CDR1 is MDHEN, CDR2 SYDVKM, per germline. V was pared by 5 bases and J by 0 bases, with 3 bases of the junction left unmatched. CDR3 size: 14 residues. The CDR3 bases are TGTGCCAGCAGTCCTGGACAGGTGAACACTGAAGCTTTCTTT. This sequence encodes CASSPGQVNTEAFF.